This TCR beta chain derives from a study of monozygotic twins with inflammatory bowel disease. Per the germline V gene, CDR1 is KGHSH and CDR2 is LQKENI. CDR3 length equals 16 residues. It was around 3,500 ng of total RNA that each TCR library used. The template switching step added UMIs that contained a 6-nucleotide sample barcode. No DNA is given; TCRdb re-called the 5' RACE reads and lists each CDR3 protein once. Its table records 300,000 to 400,000 distinct CDR3 sequences. General study results and limits: Data gave no support to a single strong signal or clonotype associated with IBD. IBD patients, compared with healthy twins, shared fewer clonotypes with others (especially with disease activity).

Remarks on this clonotype: Its cognate antigen is unknown.

This chain links TRBV18 with TRBJ2-5; TCRdb proposes TRBD1, but this gene call is untestable without DNA. Sequencing was carried out using blood. The clonotype was recovered from a human donor with ulcerative colitis or Crohn's disease, or a healthy co-twin of an affected twin (not recorded which). CDR3 region: CASSPPFGRTEETQYF.